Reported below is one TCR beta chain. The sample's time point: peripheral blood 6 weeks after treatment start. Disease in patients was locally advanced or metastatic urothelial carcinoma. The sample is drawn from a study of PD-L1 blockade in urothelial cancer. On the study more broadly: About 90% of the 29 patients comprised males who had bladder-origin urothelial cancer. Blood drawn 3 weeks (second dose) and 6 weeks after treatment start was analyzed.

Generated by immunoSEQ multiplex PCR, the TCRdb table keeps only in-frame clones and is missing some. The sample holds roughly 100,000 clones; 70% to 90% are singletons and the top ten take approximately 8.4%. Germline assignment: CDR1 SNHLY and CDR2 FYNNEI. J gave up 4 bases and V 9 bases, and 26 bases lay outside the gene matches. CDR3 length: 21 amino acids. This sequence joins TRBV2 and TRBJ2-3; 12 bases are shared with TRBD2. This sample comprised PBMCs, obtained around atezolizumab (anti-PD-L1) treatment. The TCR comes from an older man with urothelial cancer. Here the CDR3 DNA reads TGTGCCAGTGGGACCTCCGGTAGACTAGCGGGAGCTTTCCTTGGCCCAGATACGCAGTATTTT. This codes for CASGTSGRLAGAFLGPDTQYF.